Shown below are 5 T cell receptor beta chains from a single sample sequenced in a study of T-cell memory formation after mild COVID-19 (dated by TCRdb to 2020 to 2022). Library prep was done by 5' RACE. Sequencing was carried out with an Illumina NovaSeq 6000. TCRdb passed the public sequencing reads through fastp at Q25 and MiXCR, retaining productive beta sequences. Rows are unified per CDR3 protein, each entry keeping the most common DNA and genes. The sample table lists 550,000 to 650,000 distinct CDR3 sequences, roughly 17% of them with a count of one. Jointly, the top ten make up 8.1% of the sample. Specimen: PBMCs or a T cell subset sorted from them (not recorded which). All receptors come from an adult woman who had mild COVID-19 (a few samples of this study predate the infection). The sample titles of this study are shuffled in the database, so cell type and time point are left out; the donor was told from shared clones.

This sequence joins TRBV12-3 or TRBV12-4 and TRBJ2-3; no firm D call. This CDR3 is built from 15 residues. Trimming cost V 2 bases and J 2 bases, with 11 bases left between them. This chain's CDR3 is CASSLRSLNTDTQYF. As DNA, the CDR3 is TGTGCCAGCAGTTTACGATCACTAAACACAGATACGCAGTATTTT.

This rearrangement joins TRBV11-2 to TRBJ2-3, with D uncertain. With 2 bases removed from V and 5 bases from J, the gap between germline ends came to 8 bases. From germline, CDR1 is SGHAT and CDR2 FQNNGV. The CDR3 is 13 amino acids. The CDR3 region has the DNA TGTGCCAGCAGCTTATTGGGTTTAGATACGCAGTATTTT. It specifies CASSLLGLDTQYF.

This CDR3 reads CASSSVGGYEQYF. CDR3 DNA sequence: TGTGCCAGCAGCTCAGTAGGTGGCTACGAGCAGTACTTC. The V call is TRBV3-1, the J call TRBJ2-7, with D unclear. CDR1 LGHDT and CDR2 YNNKEL come from the germline V gene (reference sequence). The CDR3 contains 13 residues. V was trimmed by 5 bases and J by 3 bases, leaving 11 bases between them.

The V call is TRBV10-3, the J call TRBJ2-5, with TRBD2 matching 8 bases. Germline CDR1 and CDR2: ENHRY and SYGVKD. The V gene end was trimmed by 2 bases and the J gene end by 7 bases; junction bases not matched to a gene: 12. CDR3 length: 16 residues. CDR3: CAISEGASVSGGTQYF. The CDR3 bases are TGTGCCATCAGTGAGGGGGCCAGTGTCAGCGGGGGGACCCAGTACTTC.

The V and J genes are TRBV12-3 or TRBV12-4 and TRBJ2-7, with TRBD2 matching 8 bases. With 3 bases clipped from V and 5 bases from J, the junction kept 6 bases outside the gene matches. This CDR3 is 14 amino acids long. For the CDR3, the DNA is TGTGCCAGCAGTTTGAGAAGCGGGAGCCACGAGCAGTACTTC. This translates into CASSLRSGSHEQYF.